This TCR beta chain is from a study of blood T cell repertoires in COVID-19. Whole-study context: Samples of COVID-19 (acute and convalescent) were obtained from the United States, Italy and Spain. Sample material is recorded as cDNA or gDNA derived from T cells, B-cell-depleted T cells, or PBMCs.

The germline CDR1 and CDR2 sequences are ENHRY and SYGVKD. This CDR3 has 15 residues. V lost 2 bases and J lost 5, with 15 bases in between. As originally analysed: Reference gene primer amplification yielded estimated nucleated cell counts. Assay: immunoSEQ multiplex PCR; the TCRdb copy retains only in-frame clones and omits some. The V and J calls and the clone size are those of that table, but D and trimming were determined from the DNA. The table lists approximately 150,000 clones, around 83% of them singletons, with 6.5% to 9% in the top ten. The sample consisted of peripheral blood. This chain joins TRBV10-3 and TRBJ1-2; possible D gene TRBD1, 5 bases. The sequence was obtained from a woman aged 50 to 65 in a cohort sampled during active or convalescent COVID-19. Here the CDR3 DNA reads TGTGCCATCAGTGAGAGTCAATGGGGCCGGTATGGCTACACCTTC. Protein sequence: CAISESQWGRYGYTF.